This T cell receptor (beta chain) was recorded in a study of shared clonotypes between healthy human individuals. Only in-frame clones appear in the TCRdb table, and some are missing; sequencing was by immunoSEQ multiplex PCR. Of 2 million to 2.5 million clones in the sample, 93% are singletons; the top ten hold more than 1.5%. CD8 cells regarded as naive lacked CD45RO, were positively chosen for CCR7, and omitted terminally differentiated effector memory CD45RA+ cells. In this sample, this clone turned up a few times. This receptor was taken from a man between 18 and 35 years old in good health. Some clones in this sample may be carry-over from other donors' samples. The sequencing input was naive CD8+ T cells from PBMCs.

The CDR3 DNA follows: TGTGCCAGCAGCTTAGACCGCACAAAGAACACTGAAGCTTTCTTT. It specifies CASSLDRTKNTEAFF. The chain recombines TRBV7-2 with TRBJ1-1, with D unclear. Germline loops: CDR1 SGHTA, CDR2 FQGNSA. The length of the CDR3 is 15 residues. Trimming took 1 base from V and 1 from J, leaving 10 bases between them.